Below, one TCR beta chain is given with its context. Its recognized antigen is unknown. Per-nucleotide qualities are absent, and no much larger clonotype sits a single base away. The time point label, read with the paper, signifies: about 28 days (+/-7) after the second vaccine dose. Because spike-specific TCR depth and breadth did not differ between the two schedules, AZD1222 recipients who got a second dose at roughly 4 weeks were pooled with those who got a second dose at roughly 12 weeks. Vaccinee samples came from UK trials COV001 and COV002, including a single-blind randomized controlled phase 2/3 trial of AZD1222 (ChAdOx1 nCoV-19) in healthy adults. Trial participant PBMC samples were collected at day 0 and day 28 after the second dose for TCRbeta chain sequencing. The CDR3 regions of human TCRbeta chains were analyzed by immunosequencing. In the source study's methods: Repertoire TCRs were matched against a reference library of SARS-CoV-2-specific TCRs generated with the MIRA antigen-specificity platform. Breadth was defined as the fraction of unique TCRs that were SARS-CoV-2-associated. Depth was defined as the fraction of total T cells that were SARS-CoV-2-associated. Each spike-specific TCR was assigned to its reactive spike region and to a CD4 or CD8 class using the MIRA data. Log10-transformed breadth and depth values were compared by one-way ANOVA with Sidak's multiple comparisons tests. As stored in TCRdb, this immuneACCESS dataset retains in-frame rearrangements with V and J assigned. A fraction of the clones does not appear; measured against another copy, unresolved V genes explain less than half of the discrepancy, and the remainder lacks a known reason. From that table come the V and J calls and clone size; the DNA was used to work out D and trimming. The sample data list about 81,000 clones, and approximately 85% of these were observed just once. The top ten hold 3.4% of the sample.

From its cysteine to its phenylalanine, the CDR3 spans 12 amino acids. Only the CDR3 DNA is retained, 36 bases long and in frame from the first base. V drops 3 bases and J drops 5 bases, leaving 7 bases in between. These data come from a study of T cell responses to AZD1222 COVID-19 vaccine (dated by TCRdb to the early 2020s). Study-wide context: A total of 233 trial participants underwent TCR sequencing, of whom about 210 received two doses of AZD1222 and approximately 25 received two doses of the MenACWY control vaccine. Trial participants were enrolled by age into 18-55, 56-69 and 70-plus year subgroups, with 148, 28 and 57 TCR-sequenced participants respectively. What the authors observed across the whole study: In the small 56-69-year group, the increase in depth fell short of significance, most likely because of low power. Because no day 14 peak-response samples were available, repertoires were characterized only after the peak T cell response. After two AZD1222 doses, spike-specific TCR breadth and depth were significantly higher than at day 0 and than in MenACWY recipients. The vaccine-associated CD4 TCRs covered the entire spike protein, and the dominant responses fell in regions 160-218 and 743-854. Nearly half of unique spike-specific TCRs reportedly recognized epitopes outside regions mutated in the B.1.351 and B.1.1.7 variants. Conclusions about previously exposed vaccinees are limited because only six or seven AZD1222 recipients were SARS-CoV-2 seropositive at baseline. Most participants were white British and females outnumbered males, and the authors suggested that clonal diversity may have been underestimated.

The sequence was obtained from an adult who received the AZD1222 COVID-19 vaccine. This receptor chain uses TRBV12-3 or TRBV12-4 and TRBJ1-1; no D gene call is confident. The source material was peripheral blood, sampled 28 days after the second AZD1222 dose. This receptor has the CDR3 CASSLWSTEAFF. The DNA is as follows: TGTGCCAGCAGTTTGTGGTCTACTGAAGCTTTCTTT.